Given below is one T cell receptor beta chain in context. The data were produced by immunoSEQ multiplex PCR, yet TCRdb's version contains in-frame clones alone and is incomplete. Found here are roughly 200,000 clones, about 85% of them singletons; the top ten hold approximately 18%. This sample was included in a study of blood T cell repertoires in COVID-19. The sequence was collected from a man aged 40-49 years who had recovered from COVID-19. What was sequenced was PBMCs or T cells enriched from blood (not recorded which).

CDR3 sequence reads: CASSQVYGSLPYEQYF. In nucleotides, the CDR3 is TGTGCCAGCAGCCAAGTTTACGGGAGTCTACCCTACGAGCAGTACTTC. The chain uses TRBV3-1 (or the pseudogene TRBV3-2) and TRBJ2-7, with a possible D match to TRBD2 (6 bases). The CDR3 is 16 residues long. V dropped 1 base and J dropped 2 bases, with 15 bases sitting between them. Germline V gene data show CDR1 as LGHDT and CDR2 as YNNKEL (reference sequence).